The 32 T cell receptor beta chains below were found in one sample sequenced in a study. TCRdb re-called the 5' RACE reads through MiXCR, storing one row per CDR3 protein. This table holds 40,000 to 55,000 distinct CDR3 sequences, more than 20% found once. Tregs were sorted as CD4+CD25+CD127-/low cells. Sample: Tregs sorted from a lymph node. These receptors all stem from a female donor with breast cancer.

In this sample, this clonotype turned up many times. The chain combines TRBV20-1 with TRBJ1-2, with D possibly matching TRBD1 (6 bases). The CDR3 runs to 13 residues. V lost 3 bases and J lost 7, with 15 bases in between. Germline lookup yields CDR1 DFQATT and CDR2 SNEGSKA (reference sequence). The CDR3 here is CSARAGVRSGYTF. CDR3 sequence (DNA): TGCAGTGCTAGGGCAGGGGTACGTTCTGGCTACACCTTC.

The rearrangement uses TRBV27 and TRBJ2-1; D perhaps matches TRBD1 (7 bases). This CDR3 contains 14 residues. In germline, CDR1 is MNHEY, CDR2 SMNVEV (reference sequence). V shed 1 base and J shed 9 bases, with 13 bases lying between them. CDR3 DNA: TGTGCCAGCAGTTTATTAGGAGGGGGCGGTGAGCAGTTCTTC. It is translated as CASSLLGGGGEQFF.

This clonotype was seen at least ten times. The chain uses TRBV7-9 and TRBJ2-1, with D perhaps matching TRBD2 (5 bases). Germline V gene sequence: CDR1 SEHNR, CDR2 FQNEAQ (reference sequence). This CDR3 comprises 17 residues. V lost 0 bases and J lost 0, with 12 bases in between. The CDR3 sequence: CASSLALRTLSYNEQFF. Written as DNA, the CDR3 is TGTGCCAGCAGCTTAGCGCTCCGGACTCTCTCCTACAATGAGCAGTTCTTC.

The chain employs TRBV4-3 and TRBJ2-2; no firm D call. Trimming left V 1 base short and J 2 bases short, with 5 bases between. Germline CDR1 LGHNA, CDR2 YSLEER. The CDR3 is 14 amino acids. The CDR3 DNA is TGCGCCAGCAGCCAAGGACTTAACACCGGGGAGCTGTTTTTT. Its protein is CASSQGLNTGELFF.

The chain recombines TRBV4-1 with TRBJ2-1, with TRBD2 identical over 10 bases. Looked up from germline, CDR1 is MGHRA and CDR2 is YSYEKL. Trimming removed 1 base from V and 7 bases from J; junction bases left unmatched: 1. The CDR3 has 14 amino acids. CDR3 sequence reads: CASSQASGSNEQFF. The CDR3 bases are TGCGCCAGCAGCCAAGCTAGCGGGAGTAATGAGCAGTTCTTC.

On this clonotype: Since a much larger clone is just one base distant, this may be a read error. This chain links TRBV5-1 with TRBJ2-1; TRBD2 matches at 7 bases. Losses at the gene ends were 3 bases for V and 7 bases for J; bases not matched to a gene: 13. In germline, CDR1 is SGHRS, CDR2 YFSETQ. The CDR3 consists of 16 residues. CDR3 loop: CASSSDGGSSSNEQFF. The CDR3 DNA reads TGCGCCAGCAGCTCGGATGGCGGGAGCTCCTCTAATGAGCAGTTCTTC.

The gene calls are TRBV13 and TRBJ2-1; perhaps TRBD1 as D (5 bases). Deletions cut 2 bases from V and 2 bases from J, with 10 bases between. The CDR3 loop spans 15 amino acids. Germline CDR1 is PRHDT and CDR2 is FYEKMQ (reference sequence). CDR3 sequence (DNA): TGTGCCAGCAGCTTAAACAGGCAGACCTACAATGAGCAGTTCTTC. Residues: CASSLNRQTYNEQFF.

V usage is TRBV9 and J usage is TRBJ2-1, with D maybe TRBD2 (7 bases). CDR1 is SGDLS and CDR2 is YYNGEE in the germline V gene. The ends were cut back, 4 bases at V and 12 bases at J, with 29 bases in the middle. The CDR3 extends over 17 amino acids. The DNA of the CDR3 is TGTGCCAGCAGCCCCTCGGGGGGCCGGGGGGCCGTCCATGGGCAGTTCTTC. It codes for CASSPSGGRGAVHGQFF.

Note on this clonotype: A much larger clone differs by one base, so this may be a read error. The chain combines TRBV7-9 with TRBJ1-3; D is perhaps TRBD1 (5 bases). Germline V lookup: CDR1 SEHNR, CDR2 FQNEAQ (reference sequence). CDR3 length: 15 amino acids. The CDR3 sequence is CAGSPGDGQRNTIYF. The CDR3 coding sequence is TGTGCCGGCAGCCCGGGGGACGGTCAAAGAAACACCATATATTTT.

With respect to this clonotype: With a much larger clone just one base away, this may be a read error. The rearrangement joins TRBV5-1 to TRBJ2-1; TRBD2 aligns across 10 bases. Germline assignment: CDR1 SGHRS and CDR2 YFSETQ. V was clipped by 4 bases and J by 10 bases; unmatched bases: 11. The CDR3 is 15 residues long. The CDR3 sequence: CASSTTGTSEREQFF. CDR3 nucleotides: TGCGCCAGCAGCACCACCGGGACTAGCGAGAGAGAGCAGTTCTTC.

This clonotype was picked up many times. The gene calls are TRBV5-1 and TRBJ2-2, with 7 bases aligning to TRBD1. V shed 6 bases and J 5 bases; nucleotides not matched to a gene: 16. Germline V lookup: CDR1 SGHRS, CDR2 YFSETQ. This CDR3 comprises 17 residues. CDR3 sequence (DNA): TGCGCCAGCAAATCCACCACCGGGACAGCACCAACCGGGGAGCTGTTTTTT. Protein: CASKSTTGTAPTGELFF.

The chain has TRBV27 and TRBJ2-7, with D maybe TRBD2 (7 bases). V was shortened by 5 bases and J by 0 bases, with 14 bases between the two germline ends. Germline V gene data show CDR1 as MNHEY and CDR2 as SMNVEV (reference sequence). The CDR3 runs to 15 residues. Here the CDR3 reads CASSRTGRVSYEQYF. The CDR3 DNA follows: TGTGCCAGCAGTCGAACAGGGAGGGTCTCCTACGAGCAGTACTTC.

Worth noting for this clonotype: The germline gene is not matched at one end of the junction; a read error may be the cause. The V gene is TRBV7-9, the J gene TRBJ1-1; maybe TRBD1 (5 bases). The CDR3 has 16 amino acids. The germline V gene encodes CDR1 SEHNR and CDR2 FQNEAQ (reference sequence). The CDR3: CASSLQGGAMNTEALF. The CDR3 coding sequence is TGTGCCAGCAGCCTTCAAGGTGGGGCTATGAACACTGAAGCTCTCTTT.

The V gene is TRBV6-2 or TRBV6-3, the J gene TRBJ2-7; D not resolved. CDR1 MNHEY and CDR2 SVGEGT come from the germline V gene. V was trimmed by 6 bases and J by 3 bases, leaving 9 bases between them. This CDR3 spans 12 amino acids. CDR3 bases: TGTGCCAGCAGCCCCCCGAGCTACGAGCAGTACTTC. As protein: CASSPPSYEQYF.

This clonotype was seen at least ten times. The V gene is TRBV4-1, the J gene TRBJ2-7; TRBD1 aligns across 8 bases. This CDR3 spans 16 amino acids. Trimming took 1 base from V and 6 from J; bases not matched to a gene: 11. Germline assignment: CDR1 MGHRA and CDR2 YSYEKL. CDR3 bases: TGCGCCAGCAGCCAAGGGGCGACAGGGGATCGTAGCGAGCAGTACTTC. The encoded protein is CASSQGATGDRSEQYF.

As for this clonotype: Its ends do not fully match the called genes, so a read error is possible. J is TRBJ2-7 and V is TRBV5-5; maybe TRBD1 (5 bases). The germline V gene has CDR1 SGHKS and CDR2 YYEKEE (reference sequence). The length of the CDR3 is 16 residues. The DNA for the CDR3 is TGTGCCAGCAGCTTGGGCCCGACAGATAGCTCCTACGAGCAATACTTC. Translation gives CASSLGPTDSSYEQYF. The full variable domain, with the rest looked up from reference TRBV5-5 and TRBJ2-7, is DAGVTQSPTHLIKTRGQQVTLRCSPISGHKSVSWYQQVLGQGPQFIFQYYEKEERGRGNFPDRFSARQFPNYSSELNVNALLLGDSALYLCASSLGPTDSSYEQYFGPGTRLTVT.

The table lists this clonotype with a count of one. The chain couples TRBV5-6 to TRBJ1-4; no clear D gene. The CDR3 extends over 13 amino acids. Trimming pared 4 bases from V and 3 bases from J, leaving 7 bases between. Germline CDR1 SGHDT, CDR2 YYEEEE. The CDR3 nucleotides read TGTGCCAGCAGCCACGGATCTAATGAAAAACTGTTTTTT. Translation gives CASSHGSNEKLFF.

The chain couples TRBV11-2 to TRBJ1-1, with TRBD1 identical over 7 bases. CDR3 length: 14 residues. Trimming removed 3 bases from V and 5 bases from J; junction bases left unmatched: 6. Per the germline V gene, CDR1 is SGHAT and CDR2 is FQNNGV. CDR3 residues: CASSLRQGGTEAFF. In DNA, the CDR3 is TGTGCCAGCAGCTTGAGACAGGGTGGAACTGAAGCTTTCTTT.

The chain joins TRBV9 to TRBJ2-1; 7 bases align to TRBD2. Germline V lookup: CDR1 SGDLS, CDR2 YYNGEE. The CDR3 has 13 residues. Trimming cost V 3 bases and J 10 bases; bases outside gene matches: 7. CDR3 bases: TGTGCCAGCAGCGGGGGAGGACTAGAAGAGCAGTTCTTC. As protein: CASSGGGLEEQFF. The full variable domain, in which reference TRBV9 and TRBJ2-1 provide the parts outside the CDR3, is DSGVTQTPKHLITATGQRVTLRCSPRSGDLSVYWYQQSLDQGLQFLIQYYNGEERAKGNILERFSAQQFPDLHSELNLSSLELGDSALYFCASSGGGLEEQFFGPGTRLTVL.

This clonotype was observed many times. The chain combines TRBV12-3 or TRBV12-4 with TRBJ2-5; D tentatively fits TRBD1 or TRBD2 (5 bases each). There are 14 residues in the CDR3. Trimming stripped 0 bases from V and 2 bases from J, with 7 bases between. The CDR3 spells CASSLAGVQETQYF. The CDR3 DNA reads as TGTGCCAGCAGTTTAGCGGGGGTACAAGAGACCCAGTACTTC.

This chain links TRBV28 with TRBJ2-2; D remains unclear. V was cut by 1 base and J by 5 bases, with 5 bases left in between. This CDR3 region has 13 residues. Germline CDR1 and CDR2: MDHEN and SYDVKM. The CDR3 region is CASSLFGTGELFF. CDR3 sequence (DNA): TGTGCCAGCAGTTTATTCGGGACCGGGGAGCTGTTTTTT. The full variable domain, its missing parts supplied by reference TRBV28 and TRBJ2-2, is DVKVTQSSRYLVKRTGEKVFLECVQDMDHENMFWYRQDPGLGLRLIYFSYDVKMKEKGDIPEGYSVSREKKERFSLILESASTNQTSMYLCASSLFGTGELFFGEGSRLTVL.

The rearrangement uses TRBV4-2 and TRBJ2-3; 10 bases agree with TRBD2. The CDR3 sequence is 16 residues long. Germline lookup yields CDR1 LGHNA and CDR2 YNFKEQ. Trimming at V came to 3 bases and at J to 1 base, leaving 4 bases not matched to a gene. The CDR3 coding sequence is TGTGCCAGCAGCCAGGAGCTAGCGGGAGGCACAGATACGCAGTATTTT. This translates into CASSQELAGGTDTQYF.

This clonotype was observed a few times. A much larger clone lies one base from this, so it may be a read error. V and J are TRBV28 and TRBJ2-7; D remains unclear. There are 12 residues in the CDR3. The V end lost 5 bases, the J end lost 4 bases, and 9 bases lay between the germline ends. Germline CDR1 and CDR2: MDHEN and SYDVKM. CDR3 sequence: CASSPRKYEQYF. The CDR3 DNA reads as TGTGCCAGCAGTCCTCGAAAGTACGAGCAGTACTTC.

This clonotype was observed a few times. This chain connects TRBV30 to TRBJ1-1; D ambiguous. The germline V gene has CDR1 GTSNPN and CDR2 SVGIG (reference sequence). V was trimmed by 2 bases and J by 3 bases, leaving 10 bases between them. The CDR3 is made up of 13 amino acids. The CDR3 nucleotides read TGTGCCTGGAGTCTTTCGGGTTACACTGAAGCTTTCTTT. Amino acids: CAWSLSGYTEAFF. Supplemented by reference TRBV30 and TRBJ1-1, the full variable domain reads SQTIHQWPATLVQPVGSPLSLECTVEGTSNPNLYWYRQAAGRGLQLLFYSVGIGQISSEVPQNLSASRPQDRQFILSSKKLLLSDSGFYLCAWSLSGYTEAFFGQGTRLTVV.

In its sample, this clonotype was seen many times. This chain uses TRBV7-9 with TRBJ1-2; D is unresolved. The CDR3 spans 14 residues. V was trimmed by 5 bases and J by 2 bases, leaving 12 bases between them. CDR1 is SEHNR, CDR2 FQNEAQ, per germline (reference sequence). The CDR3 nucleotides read TGTGCCAGCAGCCCGCCGGGAGGGAACTATGGCTACACCTTC. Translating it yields CASSPPGGNYGYTF. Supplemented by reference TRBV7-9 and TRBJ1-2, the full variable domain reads DTGVSQNPRHKITKRGQNVTFRCDPISEHNRLYWYRQTLGQGPEFLTYFQNEAQLEKSRLLSDRFSAERPKGSFSTLEIQRTEQGDSAMYLCASSPPGGNYGYTFGSGTRLTVV.

CDR3 nucleotides: TGCAGCGTTACAGGGGACGAAGACACCATATATTTT. As protein: CSVTGDEDTIYF. This chain uses TRBV29-1 with TRBJ1-3; 7 nucleotides match TRBD1. CDR3 size: 12 residues. In germline, CDR1 is SQVTM, CDR2 ANQGSEA. V lost 5 bases to trimming and J lost 8 bases; unmatched junction nucleotides: 6.

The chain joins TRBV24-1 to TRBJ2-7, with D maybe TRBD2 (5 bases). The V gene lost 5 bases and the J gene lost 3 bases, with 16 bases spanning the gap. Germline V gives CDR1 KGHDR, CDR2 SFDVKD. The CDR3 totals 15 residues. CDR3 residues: CATSATGNSRYEQYF. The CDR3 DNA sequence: TGTGCCACCAGTGCCACCGGGAATTCCCGCTACGAGCAGTACTTC.

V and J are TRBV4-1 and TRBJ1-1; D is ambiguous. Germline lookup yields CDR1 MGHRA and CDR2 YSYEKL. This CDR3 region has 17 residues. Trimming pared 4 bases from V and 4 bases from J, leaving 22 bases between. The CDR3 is CASSRLARLAACTEAFF. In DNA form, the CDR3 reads TGCGCCAGCAGCCGCCTGGCGAGGCTTGCTGCGTGCACTGAAGCTTTCTTT.

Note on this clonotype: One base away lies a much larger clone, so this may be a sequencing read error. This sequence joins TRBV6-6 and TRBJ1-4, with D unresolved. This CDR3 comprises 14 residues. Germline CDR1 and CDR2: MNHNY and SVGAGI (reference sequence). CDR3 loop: CTSSYRHSWEKLFF. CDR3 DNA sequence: TGTACCAGCAGTTACCGTCACAGTTGGGAAAAACTGTTTTTT.

CDR3 coding DNA: TGTGCCTGGGCCTCCGGGACACCAAATGCGGCGCAGTACTTC. This sequence encodes CAWASGTPNAAQYF. J is TRBJ2-7 and V is TRBV30; the D gene is possibly TRBD1 (6 bases). The CDR3 spans 14 residues. The germline CDR1 and CDR2 sequences are GTSNPN and SVGIG (reference sequence). Between the trimmed V and J ends, which lost 5 bases and 9 bases, there was a span of 23 bases.

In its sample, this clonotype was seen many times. The CDR3 is CASKNRAYNEQFF. The CDR3 DNA reads TGTGCCAGCAAAAATAGAGCCTACAATGAGCAGTTCTTC. This rearrangement joins TRBV27 to TRBJ2-1; no clear D gene. Trimming cost V 7 bases and J 2 bases, with 9 bases left between them. The V gene's germline CDR1 is MNHEY and CDR2 SMNVEV (reference sequence). This CDR3 has 13 amino acids.

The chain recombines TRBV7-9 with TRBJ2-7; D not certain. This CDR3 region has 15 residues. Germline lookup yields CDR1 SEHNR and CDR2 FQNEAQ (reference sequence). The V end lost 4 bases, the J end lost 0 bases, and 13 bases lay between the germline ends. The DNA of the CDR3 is TGTGCCAGCAGCTACGGCGTCCTTAGCTCCTACGAGCAGTACTTC. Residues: CASSYGVLSSYEQYF.